This T cell receptor beta chain was identified during a study of blood T cell repertoires in COVID-19. Study in general: PBMCs, B-cell-depleted T cells, or T cells provided the cDNA or gDNA that made up the material.

The ends were cut back, 0 bases at V and 2 bases at J, with 12 bases in the middle. This CDR3 contains 16 residues. The germline V gene encodes CDR1 SGDLS and CDR2 YYNGEE. Recovered status in Cohort 3 required two negative PCRs, clearance, or symptom resolution. In the study's own analysis: Amplifying reference gene primers gave estimates of nucleated cell counts. Here immunoSEQ multiplex PCR was the method, and the copy in TCRdb shows in-frame clones only, minus some. V and J calls and clone size are given by that table; D and trimming were obtained from the DNA. Among 300,000 to 400,000 clones listed, around 87% were seen once.

Sample: PBMCs or T cells enriched from blood (not recorded which). This receptor was identified in a man aged 18 to 29 who had recovered from COVID-19. The chain recombines TRBV9 with TRBJ2-1; D not certain. The CDR3 nucleotides are TGTGCCAGCAGCGTAGGTCAGGTAGTGCCCTACAATGAGCAGTTCTTC. The encoded protein is CASSVGQVVPYNEQFF. The complete variable domain, with remaining parts taken from reference TRBV9 and TRBJ2-1, reads DSGVTQTPKHLITATGQRVTLRCSPRSGDLSVYWYQQSLDQGLQFLIQYYNGEERAKGNILERFSAQQFPDLHSELNLSSLELGDSALYFCASSVGQVVPYNEQFFGPGTRLTVL.